This record covers a single T cell receptor (beta chain). What this receptor recognizes is not known. Per-base quality was not reported, and no clone a single base away is much larger than it. This entry comes from a study of shared clonotypes between healthy human individuals (dated by TCRdb to 2019 to 2021). With respect to the entire study: The cohort included a few men and two women between 18 and 49 years of age. For each donor, CD4 naive and CD4 memory were each given three plates, CD8 naive was given two plates, and CD8 memory was given one plate. Each donor's leukapheresis produced roughly between roughly 0.85 and 10 billion PBMCs. Blood TCR repertoires of four to six healthy adults were deeply sequenced to estimate repertoire size and the extent of clonotype sharing between individuals. To increase sequencing depth and limit assay-specific biases, TCR repertoire library preparation and sequencing were carried out by different laboratories using diverse techniques.

The paper's findings and limits, for the study overall: When several donors were compared, the shared fraction of clonotypes was approximately 5% for naive CD4, 3.5% to 4% for naive CD8, more than 2% for memory CD4, and 0.4% for memory CD8. The genetic and exposure-history diversity represented was limited by the small number of donors. Clonotypes shared by all four sorted-subset donors showed higher generation probabilities than non-shared clonotypes. Rarefaction of sorted-subset datasets indicated incomplete sequencing despite the large sequencing depth. Sampling was restricted to blood, and TCR repertoires in tissue are likely to differ from TCR repertoires in blood. Estimated clonotype richness was generally larger for naive than for memory subsets. Based on pairwise subsampling, the degree of clonotype sharing among donors was expected to be affected by sequencing depth.

Using the deep immunoSEQ assay, TCR CDR3 regions were amplified from genomic DNA by multiplex PCR. For each cell subset, the extracted genomic DNA was distributed evenly across all wells of several immunoSEQ 96-well plates, and each plate served as one replicate. Each replicate PCR for sorted subsets received roughly 0.2 ug genomic DNA, equal to some 32,000 T cell genomes. The purified libraries were quantified using a Qubit 3.0 fluorometer, sized with a Bioanalyzer 2100, and then quantified again using the KAPA Library Quantification kit. Each immunoSEQ 96-well plate was sequenced on its own single-read 150-cycle Illumina NextSeq 550 flow cell. The original methods were these. Because the immunoSEQ output included only junctional sequences and no quality scores, the filtering could not be the same as the filtering used for full-length reads. Sequences were annotated with PyIR, a Python wrapper for IgBLAST v1.9, using IMGT germline references to assign V/J genes and CDR3. Any read was removed if the V/J assignment was weak (E-value above 1e-6), the CDR3 was missing, or the read contained stop codons, out-of-frame junctions, or ambiguous translated residues. V3J clonotypes were defined as sequences sharing the same inferred V gene, J gene, and CDR3 amino acid sequence. Percentage overlap between repertoires was calculated by dividing the number of shared unique clonotypes by the size of the smaller repertoire. Richness of each repertoire was evaluated using RTK rarefaction, the Chao1 estimator, and Recon v2.1 estimates of unobserved clonotypes. OLGA was used to compute generation probabilities for all TCRbeta clonotypes that the gDNA method yielded from a few donors. TCRdb mirrors the immuneACCESS table, restricted to in-frame sequences. Some clones are absent from its copies; in checked studies, under half trace to an unresolved V gene, and the reason for the others is unknown. V, J and clone size reflect that table, while D and trimming were determined from the DNA. This sample lists just over 2,000,000 clones; around 96% were detected once. The ten largest account for roughly 1.1% of the sample.

CD8 naive samples were CD45RO-negative cells positively selected for CCR7, giving a CD45RA+CCR7+ population that excluded TemRA cells. The donors were healthy, HIV-negative adults who had no recently reported acute infections or vaccinations. Every donor was a Caucasian adult living in Nashville, Tennessee, USA. Blood was obtained by leukapheresis, after which PBMCs were separated by Ficoll-Histopaque density gradient centrifugation and cryopreserved in liquid nitrogen vapor phase. Analytical flow cytometry was used to check the purity and quantity of every magnetically sorted T cell population. Each sorted fraction had its genomic DNA isolated and then quantified by UV absorbance on a Nanodrop 2000c. The sequenced material came from naive CD8+ T cells sorted from blood. This specimen's cell subset or site label, interpreted: CD45RA+CCR7+. The TCR comes from a man younger than 35 in good health.

The sequenced DNA: TGTGCCAGAGGGAGGAGCTCCTACGAGCAGTACTTC. It translates as CARGRSSYEQYF. The chain couples TRBV27 to TRBJ2-7, with TRBD2 tentatively as D gene (6 bases match). Looking up the germline V gene (reference sequence) yields CDR1 MNHEY and CDR2 SMNVEV. V was cut back by 9 bases and J by 0 bases, leaving a gap of 9 bases between them. The CDR3, from cysteine to phenylalanine, totals 12 residues. Only CDR3 DNA is held: 36 bases, read in frame from base 1.